This entry lists 31 T cell receptor beta chains sequenced from one sample in a study of cytotoxic CD8 clonotypes in ibrutinib-treated CLL. Profiling relied on immunoSEQ multiplex PCR, and the TCRdb table lists in-frame clones only, not all of them. Of 60,000 to 95,000 clones listed, 70% to 90% were seen once; the top ten hold 35% to 45%. Sample: PBMCs, taken after 24 months of ibrutinib treatment. These receptors all come from a human donor with chronic lymphocytic leukemia.

The chain uses TRBV7-2 and TRBJ2-6; D unclear. V lost 6 bases and J lost 3, with 18 bases in between. The CDR3 loop spans 17 amino acids. Germline-derived CDR1 and CDR2 are SGHTA and FQGNSA. DNA of the CDR3: TGTGCCAGCAGAGAGGAGCCAGGACCTCTTGGGGCCAACGTCCTGACTTTC. Translation: CASREEPGPLGANVLTF.

This sequence joins TRBV30 and TRBJ1-5; no clear D. Germline V gene lookup returns CDR1 GTSNPN and CDR2 SVGIG (reference sequence). The CDR3 runs to 13 residues. V shed 2 bases and J shed 2 bases, with 7 bases lying between them. The CDR3 reads CAWSTVGNQPQHF. DNA of the CDR3: TGTGCCTGGAGTACAGTCGGCAATCAGCCCCAGCATTTT.

The genes are TRBV4-1 and TRBJ2-3, with 12 bases lining up with TRBD2. The CDR3 is 18 amino acids. Germline-derived CDR1 and CDR2 are MGHRA and YSYEKL. J lost 1 base, V lost 4 bases, and 9 bases had no gene match. CDR3 in DNA: TGCGCCAGCAGCCCCCTAGCGGGAGGGCCCTCGGGCACAGATACGCAGTATTTT. Translated, it gives CASSPLAGGPSGTDTQYF.

The gene calls are TRBV6-1 and TRBJ2-7; 7 bases map to TRBD2. J gave up 3 bases and V 7 bases, and 3 bases lay outside the gene matches. CDR3 length equals 12 residues. Looked up from germline, CDR1 is MNHNS and CDR2 is SASEGT. CDR3 bases: TGTGCCAGCATGGGGGGGGGCTACGAGCAGTACTTC. It translates to CASMGGGYEQYF.

This chain uses TRBV10-2 with TRBJ2-5; TRBD2 matches at 15 bases. CDR3 length equals 16 residues. Germline CDR1 and CDR2: WSHSY and SAAADI. With V trimmed by 6 bases and J by 2 bases, 4 bases remained unmatched. CDR3 nucleotide sequence: TGCGCCAGCAGGGGGGGACTAGCGGGAGGACAAGAGACCCAGTACTTC. This encodes CASRGGLAGGQETQYF.

The chain is built from TRBV10-3 and TRBJ2-5; D is unresolved. The CDR3 has 15 residues. Per the germline V gene, CDR1 is ENHRY and CDR2 is SYGVKD. Trimming removed 2 bases at V and 0 bases at J, with 10 bases between. CDR3 DNA sequence: TGTGCCATCAGTGAGGGCGACAACAACCAAGAGACCCAGTACTTC. It encodes CAISEGDNNQETQYF.

This sequence joins TRBV28 and TRBJ1-5; no clear D. With 3 bases removed from V and 6 bases from J, the gap between germline ends came to 12 bases. CDR1 MDHEN and CDR2 SYDVKM come from the germline V gene. The CDR3 covers 14 residues. CDR3: CASSFLRVGQPQHF. CDR3 sequence (DNA): TGTGCCAGCAGTTTTTTGAGGGTCGGTCAGCCCCAGCATTTT.

The rearrangement links TRBV5-1 to TRBJ2-2, with TRBD1 matching 7 bases. Germline values: CDR1 SGHRS, CDR2 YFSETQ. The J segment lost 7 bases and the V segment lost 1 base, leaving 7 bases of the junction unmatched. This CDR3 comprises 15 residues. The CDR3 DNA reads as TGCGCCAGCAGCTTGAGGTTAGGGGGCGGCGGGGAGCTGTTTTTT. It yields the protein CASSLRLGGGGELFF. The full variable domain, with the rest looked up from reference TRBV5-1 and TRBJ2-2, is KAGVTQTPRYLIKTRGQQVTLSCSPISGHRSVSWYQQTPGQGLQFLFEYFSETQRNKGNFPGRFSGRQFSNSRSEMNVSTLELGDSALYLCASSLRLGGGGELFFGEGSRLTVL.

J is TRBJ2-7 and V is TRBV6-1; 8 nucleotides align to TRBD2. V lost 5 bases, J lost 5 bases, and 8 bases stayed unmatched. Germline CDR1 and CDR2: MNHNS and SASEGT. This CDR3 comprises 14 residues. The CDR3: CASSLERGGHEQYF. The CDR3 DNA sequence: TGTGCCAGCAGTCTCGAACGGGGGGGGCACGAGCAGTACTTC.

V usage is TRBV15 and J usage is TRBJ2-3; no reliable D call. This CDR3 spans 13 amino acids. Germline loops: CDR1 LNHNV, CDR2 YYDKDF (reference sequence). Trimming took 5 bases from V and 4 from J, leaving 10 bases between them. This chain's CDR3 is CATSLGIPDTQYF. CDR3 nucleotides: TGTGCCACCAGCCTGGGCATCCCAGATACGCAGTATTTT.

This rearrangement joins TRBV29-1 to TRBJ2-7, with a weak D call TRBD1 (6 bases). The CDR3 is 15 residues long. Germline values: CDR1 SQVTM, CDR2 ANQGSEA. Trimming took 7 bases from V and 5 from J, leaving 24 bases between them. The CDR3 DNA follows: TGCAGCGCCTCCCCGGGACAACCTTTACTCCACGAGCAGTACTTC. Translated, it gives CSASPGQPLLHEQYF.

This rearrangement joins TRBV15 to TRBJ2-3; 8 nucleotides align to TRBD2. Trimming at V came to 1 base and at J to 5 bases, leaving 11 bases not matched to a gene. Germline CDR1 reads LNHNV; CDR2 reads YYDKDF (reference sequence). CDR3 length: 17 residues. The CDR3 is CATSRGPSGPRGDTQYF. Here the CDR3 DNA reads TGTGCCACCAGCAGAGGCCCTAGCGGGCCCCGAGGAGATACGCAGTATTTT.

This clone came up a few times. The chain combines TRBV25-1 with TRBJ2-7, with 12 bases fitting TRBD1. This CDR3 contains 15 residues. From germline, CDR1 is MGHDK and CDR2 SYGVNS. After removal of 6 bases from V and 7 bases from J, the junction contained 10 bases not matched to a gene. The CDR3 DNA reads as TGTGCCAGCAGCGAAGGGACAGGGGGCCTTCTTGAGCAGTACTTC. It yields the protein CASSEGTGGLLEQYF.

The rearrangement links TRBV14 to TRBJ2-7; 10 bases are a match to TRBD2. V was clipped by 4 bases and J by 7 bases; unmatched bases: 10. This CDR3 contains 15 residues. In germline, CDR1 is SGHDN, CDR2 FVKESK. The CDR3 DNA reads TGTGCCAGCAGCCGTAAAGCGGGAGGGCCGGGGGAGCAGTACTTC. Protein sequence: CASSRKAGGPGEQYF.

This chain connects TRBV25-1 to TRBJ2-7, with 8 positions matching TRBD2. CDR3 length equals 18 residues. Germline-derived CDR1 and CDR2 are MGHDK and SYGVNS. Losses at the gene ends were 3 bases for V and 3 bases for J; bases not matched to a gene: 16. The CDR3 DNA sequence: TGTGCCAGCAGTGACAGGGGCATCTCACTAGCGGCCCTCTACGAGCAGTACTTC. Encoded protein: CASSDRGISLAALYEQYF.

The chain couples TRBV28 to TRBJ2-3; TRBD2 matches at 10 bases. J was trimmed by 4 bases and V by 5 bases; bases with no gene match: 6. The CDR3 has 15 residues. Germline V gene lookup returns CDR1 MDHEN and CDR2 SYDVKM. Written as DNA, the CDR3 is TGTGCCAGCAGTAGCCTAGCGGGAGCCCCAGATACGCAGTATTTT. Its translation: CASSSLAGAPDTQYF.

The gene calls are TRBV29-1 and TRBJ2-3; D remains unclear. With 3 bases removed from V and 1 base from J, the gap between germline ends came to 14 bases. This CDR3 has 15 residues. Per the germline V gene, CDR1 is SQVTM and CDR2 is ANQGSEA. In DNA, the CDR3 is TGCAGCGTTGATAGGACGGATCTACGCACAGATACGCAGTATTTT. The encoded protein is CSVDRTDLRTDTQYF.

V usage is TRBV18 and J usage is TRBJ2-3; the D call may be TRBD1 or TRBD2 (5 bases each). The CDR3 is 15 residues long. The germline V gene encodes CDR1 KGHSH and CDR2 LQKENI. V dropped 2 bases and J dropped 2 bases, with 11 bases sitting between them. CDR3: CASSPSRDLTDTQYF. Here the CDR3 DNA reads TGTGCCAGCTCACCATCCCGGGACCTCACAGATACGCAGTATTTT.

This chain's CDR3 is CASSETTEAFF. The CDR3 coding sequence is TGTGCCAGCAGCGAAACTACTGAAGCTTTCTTT. This chain uses TRBV11-2 with TRBJ1-1; D ambiguous. The CDR3 length is 11 residues. The ends were cut back, 5 bases at V and 5 bases at J, with 6 bases in the middle. CDR1 and CDR2 from the germline V gene are SGHAT and FQNNGV. The full variable domain, in which reference TRBV11-2 and TRBJ1-1 provide the parts outside the CDR3, is EAGVAQSPRYKIIEKRQSVAFWCNPISGHATLYWYQQILGQGPKLLIQFQNNGVVDDSQLPKDRFSAERLKGVDSTLKIQPAKLEDSAVYLCASSETTEAFFGQGTRLTVV.

The genes are TRBV2 and TRBJ2-4; D is unresolved. The V end was cut by 3 bases, the J end by 0 bases, with 9 bases between. The germline gives CDR1 SNHLY, CDR2 FYNNEI. The CDR3 is 15 residues long. CDR3: CASSDSVLAKNIQYF. Written as DNA, the CDR3 is TGTGCCAGCAGTGACTCGGTGCTAGCCAAAAACATTCAGTACTTC. Full variable domain (remainder filled in from reference TRBV2 and TRBJ2-4): EPEVTQTPSHQVTQMGQEVILRCVPISNHLYFYWYRQILGQKVEFLVSFYNNEISEKSEIFDDQFSVERPDGSNFTLKIRSTKLEDSAMYFCASSDSVLAKNIQYFGAGTRLSVL.

The J gene is TRBJ2-7, the V gene TRBV7-2, with D possibly being TRBD1 (7 bases). CDR1 SGHTA and CDR2 FQGNSA come from the germline V gene. The germline V and J ends were trimmed by 2 bases and 3 bases, with 11 bases remaining between them. The CDR3 is 14 residues long. The CDR3 is CASSLSGGIYEQYF. CDR3 DNA: TGTGCCAGCAGCTTATCAGGGGGGATCTACGAGCAGTACTTC.

V usage is TRBV5-6 and J usage is TRBJ2-2, with 9 bases that match TRBD1. Germline V gene lookup returns CDR1 SGHDT and CDR2 YYEEEE. Trimming cost V 6 bases and J 6 bases; bases outside gene matches: 6. CDR3 length: 14 residues. The CDR3 nucleotides read TGTGCCAGCATCTCGGACAGGGGAGCCGGGGAGCTGTTTTTT. Translated, it gives CASISDRGAGELFF.

The rearrangement uses TRBV5-5 and TRBJ1-1, with D tentatively TRBD1 (5 bases). Germline CDR1 and CDR2: SGHKS and YYEKEE (reference sequence). This CDR3 spans 16 amino acids. Between the trimmed V and J ends, which lost 5 bases and 0 bases, there was a span of 17 bases. CDR3 DNA sequence: TGTGCCAGCAGTCCCGACCTCAGGGTCGTGAACACTGAAGCTTTCTTT. Protein: CASSPDLRVVNTEAFF.

The table lists this clone with a few counts. V is TRBV19 and J is TRBJ2-7; 8 bases match TRBD2. The germline gives CDR1 LNHDA, CDR2 SQIVND (reference sequence). V lost 6 bases, J lost 0 bases, and 7 bases stayed unmatched. The length of the CDR3 is 15 residues. CDR3 coding DNA: TGTGCCAGTAGGTCTCAGCGGGAGTCCTCCTACGAGCAGTACTTC. Protein product: CASRSQRESSYEQYF. Complete variable domain (other parts from reference TRBV19 and TRBJ2-7): DGGITQSPKYLFRKEGQNVTLSCEQNLNHDAMYWYRQDPGQGLRLIYYSQIVNDFQKGDIAEGYSVSREKKESFPLTVTSAQKNPTAFYLCASRSQRESSYEQYFGPGTRLTVT.

The chain has TRBV15 and TRBJ2-3; D is undetermined. The CDR3 consists of 12 residues. Germline V gives CDR1 LNHNV, CDR2 YYDKDF (reference sequence). V shed 3 bases and J shed 7 bases, with 8 bases lying between them. CDR3: CATSSETHTQYF. In DNA, the CDR3 is TGTGCCACCAGCAGCGAAACCCATACGCAGTATTTT.

V gene TRBV5-5 combines with J gene TRBJ2-7; TRBD1 is a possible D gene (6 bases). Trimming stripped 0 bases from V and 4 bases from J, with 14 bases between. The germline CDR1 and CDR2 sequences are SGHKS and YYEKEE (reference sequence). This CDR3 region has 15 residues. This CDR3 reads CASSLESQGSYEQYF. CDR3 sequence (DNA): TGTGCCAGCAGCTTGGAGTCGCAGGGGAGTTACGAGCAGTACTTC.

The genes are TRBV7-9 and TRBJ2-3, with D perhaps TRBD1 (6 bases). The CDR3 consists of 14 residues. The V gene's germline CDR1 is SEHNR and CDR2 FQNEAQ (reference sequence). Trimming removed 6 bases from V and 2 bases from J, with 12 bases in between. The CDR3 reads CASRPRGNTDTQYF. The CDR3 region has the DNA TGTGCCAGCAGGCCAAGGGGGAACACAGATACGCAGTATTTT.

This chain joins TRBV6-1 and TRBJ2-7; the match to TRBD1 covers 8 bases. The germline V gene encodes CDR1 MNHNS and CDR2 SASEGT. The CDR3 covers 14 residues. V shed 6 bases and J 2 bases; nucleotides not matched to a gene: 6. CDR3 amino acids: CASRLGQAPYEQYF. The CDR3 nucleotides are TGTGCCAGCAGACTGGGACAGGCTCCCTACGAGCAGTACTTC.

With respect to this clone: The sample holds other DNA sequences that translate to the same CDR3. This chain links TRBV18 with TRBJ2-7; a weak D match, TRBD2 (6 bases). Germline-derived CDR1 and CDR2 are KGHSH and LQKENI. This CDR3 contains 14 residues. V lost 3 bases to trimming and J lost 3 bases, with 12 bases between them. DNA for the CDR3: TGTGCCAGCTCACCCAATCCGGGAGACTACGAGCAGTACTTC. Protein product: CASSPNPGDYEQYF.

J is TRBJ2-6 and V is TRBV19; D unclear. The CDR3 totals 15 residues. Germline loops: CDR1 LNHDA, CDR2 SQIVND (reference sequence). The ends were cut back, 4 bases at V and 0 bases at J, with 7 bases in the middle. The DNA for the CDR3 is TGTGCCAGTAGTACCATACTCTCTGGGGCCAACGTCCTGACTTTC. Its translation is CASSTILSGANVLTF.

The chain carries TRBV13 and TRBJ2-7, with D uncertain. The CDR3 is 13 residues long. CDR1 PRHDT and CDR2 FYEKMQ come from the germline V gene (reference sequence). Trimming removed 1 base from V and 0 bases from J, with 4 bases in between. In DNA form, the CDR3 reads TGTGCCAGCAGCTTAGTGAGCTCCTACGAGCAGTACTTC. The encoded protein is CASSLVSSYEQYF. Complete variable domain (other parts from reference TRBV13 and TRBJ2-7): AAGVIQSPRHLIKEKRETATLKCYPIPRHDTVYWYQQGPGQDPQFLISFYEKMQSDKGSIPDRFSAQQFSDYHSELNMSSLELGDSALYFCASSLVSSYEQYFGPGTRLTVT.